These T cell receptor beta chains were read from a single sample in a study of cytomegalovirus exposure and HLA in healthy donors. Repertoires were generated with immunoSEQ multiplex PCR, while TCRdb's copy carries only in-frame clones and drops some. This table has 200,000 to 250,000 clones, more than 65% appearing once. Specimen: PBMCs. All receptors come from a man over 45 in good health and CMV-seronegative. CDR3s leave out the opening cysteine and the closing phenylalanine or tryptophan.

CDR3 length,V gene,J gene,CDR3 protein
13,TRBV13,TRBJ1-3,ASSLGPRGGNTIY
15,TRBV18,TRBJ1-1,ASSPAIGQGLNTEAF
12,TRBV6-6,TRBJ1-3,ASIAGGSGNTIY
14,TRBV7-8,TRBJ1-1,ASSLAPGGEGTEAF
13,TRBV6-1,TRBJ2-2,ASSEGLATTGELF
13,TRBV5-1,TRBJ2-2,ASRYGTYMSGELF
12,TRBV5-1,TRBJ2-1,ASSPRRETDEQF
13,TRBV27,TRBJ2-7,ASSPRTGLYYEQY
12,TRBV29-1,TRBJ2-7,SVELRDRPYEQY
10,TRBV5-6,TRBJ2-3,ASSQSTDTQY
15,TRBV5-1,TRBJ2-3,ASSLVASGTSTDTQY
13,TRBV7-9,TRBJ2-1,ASSTHGGYYNEQF
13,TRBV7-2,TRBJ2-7,ASRLATGGRYEQY
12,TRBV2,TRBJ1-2,ASSELGERDGYT
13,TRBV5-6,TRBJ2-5,ASSITSRMRETQY
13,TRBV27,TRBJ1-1,ASYTLTGKNTEAF
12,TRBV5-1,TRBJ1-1,ASSFAETNTEAF
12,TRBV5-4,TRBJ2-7,ASSQRQGPHEQY
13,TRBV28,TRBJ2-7,ASSLPAGATIKQY
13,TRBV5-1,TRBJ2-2,ASSLVAGVSGELF
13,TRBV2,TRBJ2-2,ASRGLPVDTGELF
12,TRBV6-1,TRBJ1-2,ASRNSGGNYGYT
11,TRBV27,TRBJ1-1,ASSWGVGTEAF
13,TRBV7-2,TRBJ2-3,ASIKGGGRVGTQY
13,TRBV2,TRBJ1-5,ASSFNRGVEQPQH
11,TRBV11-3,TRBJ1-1,ASSYDRDTEAF
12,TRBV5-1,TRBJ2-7,ASSLGQGAYEQY
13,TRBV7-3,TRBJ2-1,ASSQGLAGYNEQF
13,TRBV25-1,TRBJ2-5,ASSESSSAQETQY
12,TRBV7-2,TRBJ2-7,ASSTDRDFYEQY
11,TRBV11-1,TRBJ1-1,ASSFRDRSEAF
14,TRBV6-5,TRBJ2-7,ASSYLLGRGNHEQY
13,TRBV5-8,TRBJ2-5,ASSLGPVTEETQY
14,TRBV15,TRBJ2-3,ATSRAKTGAQGTQY
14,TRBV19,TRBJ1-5,ASSIGTRTGGQPQH
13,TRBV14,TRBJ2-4,ASSRTGQGGNIQY
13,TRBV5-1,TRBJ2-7,ASSGGPTGAYEQY
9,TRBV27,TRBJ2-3,ASYRAGGWY
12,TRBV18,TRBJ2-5,ASSPFEREETQY
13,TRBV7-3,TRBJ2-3,ASRPSGRGTDTQY
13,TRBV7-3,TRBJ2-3,ASSGGLADTDTQY
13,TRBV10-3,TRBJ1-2,AISDPGTGLGFYT
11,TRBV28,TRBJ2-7,ASSLGGLYEQY
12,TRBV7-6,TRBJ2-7,ASSLDDRDYEQY
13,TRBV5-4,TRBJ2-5,ASRLTSGSSETQY
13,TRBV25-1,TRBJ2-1,ASSHGLAGANEQF
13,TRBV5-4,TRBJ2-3,ASSPAGVFPDTQY
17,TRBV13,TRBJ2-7,ASSLAFADIPDSSYEQY
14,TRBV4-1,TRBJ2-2,ASSARDRDSTGELF
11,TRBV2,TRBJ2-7,ASTVRGNYEQY
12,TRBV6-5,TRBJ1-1,ASSSTGFGTEAF
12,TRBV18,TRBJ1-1,ASSPGQGNTEAF
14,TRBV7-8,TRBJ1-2,ASSSDRQFSNYGYT
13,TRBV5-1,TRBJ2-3,ASSLGGTSTDTQY
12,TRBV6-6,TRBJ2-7,ASGSEREITEQY